This TCR beta chain was observed in a study of shared clonotypes between healthy human individuals. As for this clone: Its specificity is not known.

Study conclusions and caveats: Expectations were that clonotype sharing among donors would be affected by sequencing depth.

The CDR3 extends over 14 amino acids. Trimming took 0 bases from V and 4 from J, leaving 9 bases between them. Germline V gives CDR1 MGHRA, CDR2 YSYEKL. Clones were read by immunoSEQ multiplex PCR, and TCRdb kept only the in-frame ones, dropping some. The repertoire holds 950,000 to 1,100,000 clones, with around four fifths as singletons. The specimen sequenced was memory CD4+ T cells sorted from blood. Subset in this sample: CD45RA-negative fraction. This receptor was taken from a man aged 18 to 35 in good health. The V call is TRBV4-1, the J call TRBJ2-5; D is perhaps TRBD1 (6 bases). The chain's CDR3 is CASSQDTGRETQYF. The CDR3, as DNA: TGCGCCAGCAGCCAAGATACAGGGCGAGAGACCCAGTACTTC.